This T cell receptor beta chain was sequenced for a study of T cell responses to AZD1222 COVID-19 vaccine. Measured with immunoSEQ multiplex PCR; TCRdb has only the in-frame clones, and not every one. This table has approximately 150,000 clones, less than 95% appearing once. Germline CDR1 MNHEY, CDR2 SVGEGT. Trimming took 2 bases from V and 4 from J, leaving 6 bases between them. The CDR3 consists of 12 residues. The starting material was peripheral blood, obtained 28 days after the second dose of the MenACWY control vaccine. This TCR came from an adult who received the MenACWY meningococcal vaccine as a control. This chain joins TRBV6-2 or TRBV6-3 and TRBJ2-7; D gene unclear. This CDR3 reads CASSYPIYEQYF. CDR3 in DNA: TGTGCCAGCAGTTACCCGATTTACGAGCAGTACTTC.